This T cell receptor beta chain stems from a study of blood T cells in healthy people across ages (dated by TCRdb to the mid-2010s). The study in broad terms: In model experiments, roughly one uniquely barcoded TCR beta cDNA molecule per two T cells was captured by template switching. To track age-related changes in TCR beta repertoire diversity, the study relied on deep sequencing normalized with unique cDNA molecular identifiers. The donors were divided into four age groups: young (average about 16 years), middle-aged (approximately 39), aged (around 67) and long-lived (about 79). To avoid experimental bias, donors of different ages were randomly spread across the sequencing lanes. Using the same blood draw, the study looked at two additional independent replicas of 1 million unique cDNA reads for two donors, one aged 18 to 30 and the other aged 80 or older. The paper's findings and limits, for the study overall: The long-lived group showed more naive CD4+ T cells, fewer expanded clones and increased TCR diversity than the aged group, suggesting age selection. Observed TCR beta diversity per million T cells fell roughly linearly with age, and a significant reduction was already apparent by age approximately 41. Estimates of total diversity based on one million sequenced T cells were regarded as lower bounds and as underestimates. Because the CMV infection status of the donors was unknown, age-related changes in expanded clonotypes may potentially have been confounded. Conclusive comparison of naive and antigen-experienced compartments was prevented by the profiling of bulk unsorted PBMCs. Observed TCR beta diversity correlated strongly with the percentage of naive T cells measured by flow cytometry.

Donors were a few dozen systemically healthy Caucasian individuals from Russia aged roughly 6 to 95 years. Each donor gave 8 to 10 milliliters of peripheral blood, drawn into EDTA-treated Vacutainer tubes. Ficoll-Paque density-gradient centrifugation was used to isolate PBMCs, with at least 7 million obtained per sample. Total RNA, at least 6 micrograms per sample, was extracted from PBMCs with Trizol reagent. For every donor, flow cytometry on a PBMC aliquot measured the percentage of naive CD45RAhigh/CD27high T cells. The germline V gene supplies CDR1 MGHRA and CDR2 YSYEKL. V and J are truncated by 2 bases and 7 bases respectively, leaving an intervening sequence of 9 bases. CDR3 length: 13 amino acids, cysteine to phenylalanine. Just the 39-base CDR3 DNA is kept, in frame starting at base 1. Libraries were made using 5' RACE. TCRdb records Illumina HiSeq 2500 as the sequencer. A second PCR of about 7 to 12 cycles was run with a J-beta primer mix and a sample-barcoded 5' primer. A unique molecular identifier was introduced onto each TCR beta cDNA molecule by a template-switch 5' adaptor carrying 12 random nucleotides. Each sample yielded at least 3 million CDR3-containing paired-end reads. First-strand cDNA synthesis was performed from all RNA using the Mint cDNA synthesis kit, with priming by a TRBC-specific oligonucleotide. Following uracil-DNA glycosylase treatment, all cDNA underwent a first 18-cycle PCR with the universal primers M1SS and BC2_uni_R. The authors' pipeline ran thus. Each sample was normalized by randomly selecting 1 million high-quality reads, each carrying a distinct molecular identifier. Reads with shared molecular identifiers were discarded instead of being binned into consensus sequences. CDR3 identification, clonotype clustering and error correction used MiTCR with a Q25 quality threshold and the strictest error-elimination algorithm. A nonparametric unseen species model using Euler transformation provided a lower-bound estimate of total TCR beta diversity. The public reads were reprocessed in TCRdb via fastp at Q25 and MiXCR, keeping in-frame beta chains. One record per CDR3 amino acid sequence lists the most common genes and DNA. These V and J calls rely on TCRdb rather than the paper's analysis. The sample table records 1.5 million to 2 million distinct CDR3 sequences; roughly 32% of these occur just once. The top ten constitute approximately 10% of the sample.

This clonotype was picked up many times. No antigen is known for it. Base-call qualities are not available, and no considerably larger clone is one nucleotide away. The TCR originated in a woman in her twenties or thirties in good health. Sequenced: blood. In this chain, TRBV4-1 is recombined with TRBJ2-1; there is no confident call for the D gene. In nucleotides, the sequence is TGCGCCAGCAGCCAACATCGGGCAAATGAGCAGTTCTTC. This translates into CASSQHRANEQFF.